The 9 T cell receptor beta chains below were found in one sample sequenced in a study of cytomegalovirus exposure and HLA in healthy donors. 60 Vbeta and 13 Jbeta primers were used in PCR. Only in-frame clones appear in the TCRdb table, and some are missing; sequencing was by immunoSEQ multiplex PCR. The table has about 200,000 clones, about 79% seen once. Specimen: PBMCs. The origin of the receptors is a man in his late teens or twenties in good health and CMV-seronegative.

V gene TRBV19 combines with J gene TRBJ2-7, with TRBD1 identical over 7 bases. V was pared by 4 bases and J by 2 bases, with 8 bases of the junction left unmatched. There are 15 residues in the CDR3. Germline loops: CDR1 LNHDA, CDR2 SQIVND (reference sequence). CDR3 in amino acids: CASSRPGQQPYEQYF. CDR3 bases: TGTGCCAGTAGTAGGCCGGGACAGCAACCCTACGAGCAGTACTTC. The whole variable domain, filled in from reference TRBV19 and TRBJ2-7, reads DGGITQSPKYLFRKEGQNVTLSCEQNLNHDAMYWYRQDPGQGLRLIYYSQIVNDFQKGDIAEGYSVSREKKESFPLTVTSAQKNPTAFYLCASSRPGQQPYEQYFGPGTRLTVT.

This chain joins TRBV11-2 and TRBJ1-2; D perhaps matches TRBD1 (6 bases). V was pared by 2 bases and J by 6 bases, with 10 bases between. The germline CDR1 and CDR2 sequences are SGHAT and FQNNGV. The CDR3 loop spans 13 amino acids. CDR3 sequence reads: CASSLPTGNGYTF. CDR3 nucleotide sequence: TGTGCCAGCAGCTTACCAACAGGGAATGGCTACACCTTC.

The chain links TRBV7-2 to TRBJ1-1; D is perhaps TRBD1 (5 bases). Trimming cost V 4 bases and J 0 bases, with 18 bases left between them. Germline CDR1 and CDR2: SGHTA and FQGNSA. The CDR3 covers 17 residues. The CDR3 bases are TGTGCCAGCAGCTCCCGGGGGGGGTCGATGATGAACACTGAAGCTTTCTTT. This translates into CASSSRGGSMMNTEAFF.

The CDR3 reads CASSQSDRGQGNIQYF. In DNA, the CDR3 is TGTGCCAGCAGCCAATCGGACAGGGGGCAAGGGAACATTCAGTACTTC. V usage is TRBV16 and J usage is TRBJ2-4; 11 bases map to TRBD1. Germline values: CDR1 KGHSY, CDR2 FQNENV. V shed 0 bases and J 7 bases; nucleotides not matched to a gene: 5. The CDR3 runs 16 residues. The whole variable domain, filled in from reference TRBV16 and TRBJ2-4, reads GEEVAQTPKHLVRGEGQKAKLYCAPIKGHSYVFWYQQVLKNEFKFLISFQNENVFDETGMPKERFSAKCLPNSPCSLEIQATKLEDSAVYFCASSQSDRGQGNIQYFGAGTRLSVL.

V usage is TRBV13 and J usage is TRBJ2-5; D possibly corresponds to TRBD1 (5 bases). V was pared by 4 bases and J by 4 bases, with 10 bases between. From germline, CDR1 is PRHDT and CDR2 FYEKMQ (reference sequence). The CDR3 is 13 residues long. The CDR3 coding sequence is TGTGCCAGCAGCTCCAGGGTCGGAGAGACCCAGTACTTC. Its translation is CASSSRVGETQYF.

The chain uses TRBV19 and TRBJ1-3; tentative D call: TRBD1 (5 bases). Germline V gene lookup returns CDR1 LNHDA and CDR2 SQIVND (reference sequence). V lost 7 bases to trimming and J lost 0 bases, with 10 bases between them. CDR3 length: 14 amino acids. The CDR3 reads CASTTGVSGNTIYF. DNA for the CDR3: TGTGCCAGTACCACGGGGGTCTCTGGAAACACCATATATTTT.

The chain recombines TRBV28 with TRBJ1-5; maybe TRBD1 (6 bases). The ends were cut back, 7 bases at V and 1 base at J, with 14 bases in the middle. Germline lookup yields CDR1 MDHEN and CDR2 SYDVKM. This CDR3 region has 15 residues. The CDR3 region is CASIYGTPSNQPQHF. The CDR3 DNA is TGTGCCAGCATCTATGGGACACCCAGCAATCAGCCCCAGCATTTT.

The chain has TRBV7-6 and TRBJ1-1; 7 bases align to TRBD1. Germline CDR1 reads SGHVS; CDR2 reads FNYEAQ. This CDR3 is built from 15 residues. With 2 bases clipped from V and 0 bases from J, the junction kept 3 bases outside the gene matches. The CDR3 sequence is CASSLSGQLNTEAFF. In nucleotides, the CDR3 is TGTGCCAGCAGCTTATCGGGACAGCTGAACACTGAAGCTTTCTTT.

This clone has just one count. The chain joins TRBV5-1 to TRBJ1-4, with unresolved D. CDR1 and CDR2 from the germline V gene are SGHRS and YFSETQ. V dropped 2 bases and J dropped 5 bases, with 10 bases sitting between them. The CDR3 is 14 residues long. The DNA of the CDR3 is TGCGCCAGCAGCTTCAGGCCGGAAAATGAAAAACTGTTTTTT. Protein product: CASSFRPENEKLFF.